Described below is a single T cell receptor beta chain sequence and its context. The antigen remains undetermined. Primers included in the PCR were 60 Vbeta and 13 Jbeta primers. Some clones are missing from TCRdb's copy, which holds only in-frame ones; the method was immunoSEQ multiplex PCR. Among some 150,000 clones listed, 70% to 85% were seen once. The V end lost 5 bases, the J end lost 7 bases, and 11 bases lay between the germline ends. CDR1 and CDR2 from the germline V gene are LNHDA and SQIVND (reference sequence). The CDR3 runs 13 residues. This sample is drawn from a study of cytomegalovirus exposure and HLA in healthy donors. The wider study: From donors who were HLA-typed, an early data release held about 89 million unique TCRs. Whole-study findings and limits: Some V segments, including TRBV6-2 and TRBV6-3, were excluded as indistinguishable. Among the CMV-associated chains, three were confirmed in vitro as specific for CMV antigens.

The donors, nominally healthy at sampling, likely had unrecorded immune exposures. This chain connects TRBV19 to TRBJ1-4; tentatively, D is TRBD1 (5 bases). This TCR derives from a male donor in good health and CMV-seronegative. The sample comprised PBMCs. The CDR3 DNA reads as TGTGCCAGTAGTCTTCAAAGGGGTGAAAAACTGTTTTTT. Translated: CASSLQRGEKLFF.